These 28 T cell receptor beta chains were sequenced from one sample in a study of shared clonotypes between healthy human individuals. The table came from immunoSEQ multiplex PCR; TCRdb's copy has only in-frame clones and leaves some out. The sample has roughly 2.5 million clones, roughly nine tenths seen once. The sequencing input was naive CD4+ T cells sorted from blood. The subset is: CD45RA+ positively selected. Source of these receptors: a man between 18 and 35 years old in good health.

This chain uses TRBV7-2 with TRBJ2-5; D gene unclear. This CDR3 region has 14 residues. CDR1 SGHTA and CDR2 FQGNSA come from the germline V gene. Trimming cost V 0 bases and J 3 bases, with 8 bases left between them. In nucleotides, the CDR3 is TGTGCCAGCAGCTTAGCCTCGTGGGAAGAGACCCAGTACTTC. It yields the protein CASSLASWEETQYF.

As DNA, the CDR3 is TGTGCCAGCAGCTTAGATTGGTGGAGCCCGAGCTCCTACGAGCAGTACTTC. Translation gives CASSLDWWSPSSYEQYF. This chain uses TRBV7-9 with TRBJ2-7; D gene unclear. Deletions cut 1 base from V and 0 bases from J, with 16 bases between. Germline-derived CDR1 and CDR2 are SEHNR and FQNEAQ (reference sequence). The CDR3 runs 17 residues.

Of note for this clone: This CDR3 is also generated by other DNA sequences in the sample. The gene calls are TRBV9 and TRBJ2-7; 9 bases line up with TRBD2. The CDR3 covers 15 residues. V trimming: 0 bases; J trimming: 1 base; junction bases outside the gene matches: 2. Germline-derived CDR1 and CDR2 are SGDLS and YYNGEE. CDR3 loop: CASSVGLAGSYEQYF. CDR3 in DNA: TGTGCCAGCAGCGTAGGGCTAGCGGGGTCCTACGAGCAGTACTTC.

The chain couples TRBV25-1 to TRBJ1-5; no clear D gene. The CDR3 loop spans 12 amino acids. The germline V gene has CDR1 MGHDK and CDR2 SYGVNS. V shed 2 bases and J shed 1 base, with 0 bases lying between them. The chain's CDR3 is CASSESNQPQHF. The CDR3 nucleotides read TGTGCCAGCAGTGAAAGCAATCAGCCCCAGCATTTT.

This chain connects TRBV7-8 to TRBJ2-7; D ambiguous. The germline gives CDR1 SGHVS, CDR2 FQNEAQ. V was shortened by 1 base and J by 1 base, with 11 bases between the two germline ends. The CDR3 contains 15 residues. The CDR3 is CASSLVLRQSYEQYF. The DNA for the CDR3 is TGTGCCAGCAGCTTAGTTCTCCGTCAATCCTACGAGCAGTACTTC.

The chain is built from TRBV5-1 and TRBJ1-2, with 9 bases matching TRBD1. J lost 4 bases, V lost 2 bases, and 6 bases had no gene match. Germline assignment: CDR1 SGHRS and CDR2 YFSETQ. The CDR3 length is 15 residues. For the CDR3, the DNA is TGCGCCAGCAGCTTAGCGACAGGGGGAAGCTATGGCTACACCTTC. It is translated as CASSLATGGSYGYTF.

The gene calls are TRBV28 and TRBJ2-5, with D possibly matching TRBD1 (6 bases). Germline V lookup: CDR1 MDHEN, CDR2 SYDVKM. The CDR3 is 14 amino acids. The V and J ends lost 1 base and 5 bases respectively, with 11 bases between them. CDR3: CASSLSTGLETQYF. The CDR3 DNA is TGTGCCAGCAGTTTATCCACAGGGTTGGAGACCCAGTACTTC. Full variable domain (rest looked up from reference TRBV28 and TRBJ2-5): DVKVTQSSRYLVKRTGEKVFLECVQDMDHENMFWYRQDPGLGLRLIYFSYDVKMKEKGDIPEGYSVSREKKERFSLILESASTNQTSMYLCASSLSTGLETQYFGPGTRLLVL.

The V call is TRBV30, the J call TRBJ1-1, with D possibly matching TRBD1 (5 bases). Trimming shortened V by 0 bases and J by 5 bases, and 13 bases separated the two germline ends. The CDR3 consists of 14 residues. Germline V gene sequence: CDR1 GTSNPN, CDR2 SVGIG (reference sequence). CDR3 sequence: CAWSVQGSGTEAFF. The CDR3, as DNA: TGTGCCTGGAGTGTCCAGGGTAGTGGGACTGAAGCTTTCTTT.

The V and J genes are TRBV18 and TRBJ2-5, with D tentatively TRBD1 (6 bases). Germline V gene data show CDR1 as KGHSH and CDR2 as LQKENI. The CDR3 is 13 residues long. The V and J ends lost 5 bases and 4 bases respectively, with 11 bases between them. CDR3 DNA: TGTGCCAGCTCATATCAGGGGATAGAGACCCAGTACTTC. This sequence encodes CASSYQGIETQYF.

With regard to this clone: Different DNA sequences within this sample yield the same CDR3. V usage is TRBV28 and J usage is TRBJ2-3; D is unresolved. Trimming stripped 3 bases from V and 4 bases from J, with 8 bases between. CDR1 is MDHEN and CDR2 is SYDVKM in the germline V gene. The CDR3 sequence is 13 residues long. The CDR3, as DNA: TGTGCCAGCAGTTTGGTAAGCCCAGATACGCAGTATTTT. It yields the protein CASSLVSPDTQYF.

This clone is a singleton in its sample. The chain links TRBV5-1 to TRBJ2-7; 9 bases align to TRBD1. The CDR3 has 15 amino acids. Germline trimming cut 4 bases from V and 2 bases from J; bases unmatched to any gene: 7. Per germline, CDR1 SGHRS and CDR2 YFSETQ. CDR3 sequence: CASSPGTGKTYEQYF. The CDR3 DNA reads as TGCGCCAGCAGCCCCGGGACAGGGAAAACCTACGAGCAGTACTTC.

The rearrangement joins TRBV10-3 to TRBJ2-1, with 13 bases fitting TRBD2. CDR3 length: 13 amino acids. The junction had 2 bases not matched to a gene; V was cut back by 10 bases and J by 5 bases. Germline V gene sequence: CDR1 ENHRY, CDR2 SYGVKD. Here the CDR3 DNA reads TGTGCCACACTAGCGGGGGGGGACAATGAGCAGTTCTTC. Its translation is CATLAGGDNEQFF.

This clone was observed a single time. The genes are TRBV7-2 and TRBJ1-1; 7 bases align to TRBD1. The germline gives CDR1 SGHTA, CDR2 FQGNSA. This CDR3 comprises 14 residues. V lost 4 bases, J lost 1 base, and 3 bases stayed unmatched. In nucleotides, the CDR3 is TGTGCCAGCAGCTATTGGACAGGGAACACTGAAGCTTTCTTT. This sequence encodes CASSYWTGNTEAFF.

The V call is TRBV5-4, the J call TRBJ2-7; TRBD2 is a possible D gene (7 bases). V gave up 4 bases and J gave up 2 bases, with 10 bases separating them. This CDR3 is built from 13 residues. Looked up from germline, CDR1 is SGHNT and CDR2 is YYREEE (reference sequence). The CDR3 DNA reads TGTGCCAGCAGCCGGGGGGCGGCCTACGAGCAGTACTTC. This translates into CASSRGAAYEQYF.

The chain uses TRBV4-1 and TRBJ2-1; D is perhaps TRBD1 (6 bases). The CDR3 totals 14 residues. Germline V gene sequence: CDR1 MGHRA, CDR2 YSYEKL. V shed 1 base and J shed 12 bases, with 16 bases lying between them. The DNA of the CDR3 is TGCGCCAGCAGCCAAGTTTTAATAGGGGGTGTGCAGTTCTTC. The encoded protein is CASSQVLIGGVQFF.

The chain links TRBV11-2 to TRBJ2-5; D is tentatively TRBD1 or TRBD2 (5 bases each). CDR1 is SGHAT, CDR2 FQNNGV, per germline. CDR3 length: 16 amino acids. V was shortened by 3 bases and J by 5 bases, with 19 bases between the two germline ends. This CDR3 is CASSFLNPQGGETQYF. The CDR3, as DNA: TGTGCCAGCAGCTTCCTCAATCCTCAGGGCGGGGAGACCCAGTACTTC. Complete variable domain (other parts from reference TRBV11-2 and TRBJ2-5): EAGVAQSPRYKIIEKRQSVAFWCNPISGHATLYWYQQILGQGPKLLIQFQNNGVVDDSQLPKDRFSAERLKGVDSTLKIQPAKLEDSAVYLCASSFLNPQGGETQYFGPGTRLLVL.

This chain links TRBV19 with TRBJ1-2; D not certain. CDR1 and CDR2 from the germline V gene are LNHDA and SQIVND (reference sequence). Trimming cost V 5 bases and J 5 bases, with 15 bases left between them. The CDR3 covers 14 residues. CDR3 sequence (DNA): TGTGCCAGTAGTGCCCCAGGACGCACTTATGGCTACACCTTC. It yields the protein CASSAPGRTYGYTF.

This clone was seen a single time. This chain joins TRBV7-9 and TRBJ1-2; no definite D call. The germline V gene has CDR1 SEHNR and CDR2 FQNEAQ (reference sequence). This CDR3 region has 13 residues. Trimming removed 5 bases at V and 5 bases at J, with 12 bases between. The CDR3, as DNA: TGTGCCAGCAGCGTAGACGGGTTGTATGGCTACACCTTC. This sequence encodes CASSVDGLYGYTF.

The rearrangement links TRBV7-2 to TRBJ2-7; 7 bases line up with TRBD1. The CDR3 spans 15 residues. In germline, CDR1 is SGHTA, CDR2 FQGNSA. With V trimmed by 3 bases and J by 3 bases, 8 bases remained unmatched. The CDR3 bases are TGTGCCAGCAGCTTGTGGGGGACAGAATACTACGAGCAGTACTTC. This translates into CASSLWGTEYYEQYF.

This clone was seen just once. V is TRBV5-6 and J is TRBJ2-7, with TRBD2 as a possible D gene (5 bases). V lost 5 bases and J lost 1, with 19 bases in between. The CDR3 has 16 amino acids. CDR1 is SGHDT, CDR2 YYEEEE, per germline. In nucleotides, the CDR3 is TGTGCCAGCAGGCTCGGTTCAGGCCCGGGGTCCTACGAGCAGTACTTC. Its translation is CASRLGSGPGSYEQYF.

The table lists this clone with a count of one. CDR3 region: CATSSVPGVVNSPLHF. CDR3 coding DNA: TGTGCCACCAGCAGTGTCCCCGGGGTCGTGAATTCACCCCTCCACTTT. The chain is built from TRBV15 and TRBJ1-6, with D hard to call. Germline V gives CDR1 LNHNV, CDR2 YYDKDF (reference sequence). Trimming shortened V by 3 bases and J by 7 bases, and 16 bases separated the two germline ends. This CDR3 has 16 residues.

This chain links TRBV25-1 with TRBJ2-2; D is possibly TRBD1 (5 bases). From germline, CDR1 is MGHDK and CDR2 SYGVNS. The length of the CDR3 is 12 residues. V shed 6 bases and J shed 7 bases, with 9 bases lying between them. The CDR3 protein is CASRQEGGELFF. The CDR3 bases are TGTGCCAGCAGACAGGAAGGCGGGGAGCTGTTTTTT.

The genes are TRBV5-1 and TRBJ2-3; 8 bases match TRBD2. Per germline, CDR1 SGHRS and CDR2 YFSETQ. J was trimmed by 2 bases and V by 0 bases; bases with no gene match: 5. This CDR3 comprises 16 residues. CDR3 residues: CASSLAGGGPTDTQYF. CDR3 nucleotides: TGCGCCAGCAGCTTGGCCGGCGGGGGGCCCACAGATACGCAGTATTTT.

This clone was seen only a few times. V is TRBV6-5 and J is TRBJ1-6, with no clear D. Trimming pared 5 bases from V and 9 bases from J, leaving 11 bases between. CDR3 length: 13 amino acids. Per germline, CDR1 MNHEY and CDR2 SVGAGI. The CDR3 nucleotides read TGTGCCAGCAGTGCCCGACATAGTTCACCCCTCCACTTT. Amino acids: CASSARHSSPLHF.

This clone was found once. V and J are TRBV10-3 and TRBJ1-2; tentative D call: TRBD1 (5 bases). The ends were cut back, 2 bases at V and 3 bases at J, with 10 bases in the middle. Germline V CDR1 and CDR2: ENHRY, SYGVKD. The CDR3 sequence is 14 residues long. The CDR3 DNA sequence: TGTGCCATCAGTGAGCGGGGGGACGACTATGGCTACACCTTC. This translates into CAISERGDDYGYTF.

The chain recombines TRBV9 with TRBJ2-7, with a tentative D call TRBD2 (6 bases). The V gene's germline CDR1 is SGDLS and CDR2 YYNGEE. The CDR3 length is 15 residues. Between the trimmed V and J ends, which lost 4 bases and 3 bases, there was a span of 17 bases. In DNA form, the CDR3 reads TGTGCCAGCAGCCCGGAAGTGGCGGGAAACTACGAGCAGTACTTC. It encodes CASSPEVAGNYEQYF.

The J gene is TRBJ1-2, the V gene TRBV9; no clear D gene. The germline V gene has CDR1 SGDLS and CDR2 YYNGEE. Deletions cut 2 bases from V and 0 bases from J, with 14 bases between. This CDR3 has 16 residues. The CDR3 loop is CASSVGQSVTNYGYTF. The CDR3 DNA follows: TGTGCCAGCAGCGTTGGGCAGTCAGTTACTAACTATGGCTACACCTTC.

The chain joins TRBV7-2 to TRBJ2-3; 7 nucleotides agree with TRBD2. The trim removed 1 base at V and 1 base at J, leaving 5 bases unmatched. From germline, CDR1 is SGHTA and CDR2 FQGNSA. This CDR3 has 16 amino acids. CDR3 in amino acids: CASSLVGRSGTDTQYF. The CDR3 nucleotides are TGTGCCAGCAGCTTAGTCGGGAGGTCTGGCACAGATACGCAGTATTTT.